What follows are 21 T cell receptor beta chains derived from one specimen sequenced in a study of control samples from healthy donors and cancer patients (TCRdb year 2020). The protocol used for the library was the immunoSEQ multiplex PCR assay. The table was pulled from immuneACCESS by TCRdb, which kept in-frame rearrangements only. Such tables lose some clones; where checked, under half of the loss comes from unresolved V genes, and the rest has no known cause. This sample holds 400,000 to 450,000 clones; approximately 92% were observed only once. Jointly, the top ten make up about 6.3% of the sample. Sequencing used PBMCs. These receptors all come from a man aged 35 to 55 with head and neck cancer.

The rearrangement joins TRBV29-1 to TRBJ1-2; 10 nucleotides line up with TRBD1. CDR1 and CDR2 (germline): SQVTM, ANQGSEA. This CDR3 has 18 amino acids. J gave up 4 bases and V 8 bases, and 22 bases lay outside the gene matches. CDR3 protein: CSPHSPAARTGGSYGYTF. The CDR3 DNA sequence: TGCAGCCCACATTCGCCCGCGGCGAGGACAGGGGGTAGCTATGGCTACACCTTC.

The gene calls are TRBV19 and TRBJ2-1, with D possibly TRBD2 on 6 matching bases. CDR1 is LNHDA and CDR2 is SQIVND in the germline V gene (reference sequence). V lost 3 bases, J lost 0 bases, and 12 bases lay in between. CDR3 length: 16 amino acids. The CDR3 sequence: CASSIGAGSSYNEQFF. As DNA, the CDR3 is TGTGCCAGTAGTATCGGTGCGGGAAGCTCCTACAATGAGCAGTTCTTC.

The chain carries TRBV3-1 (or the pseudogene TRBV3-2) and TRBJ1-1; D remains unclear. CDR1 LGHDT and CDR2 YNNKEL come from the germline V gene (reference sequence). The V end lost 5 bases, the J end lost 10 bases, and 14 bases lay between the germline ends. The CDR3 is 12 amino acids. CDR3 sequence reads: CASSSRLGGAFF. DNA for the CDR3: TGTGCCAGCAGCTCCCGCCTCGGCGGAGCTTTCTTT.

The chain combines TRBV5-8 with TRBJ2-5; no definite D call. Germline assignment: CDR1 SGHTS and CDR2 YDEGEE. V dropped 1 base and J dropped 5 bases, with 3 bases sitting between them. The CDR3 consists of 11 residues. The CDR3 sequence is CASSLSETQYF. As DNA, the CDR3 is TGTGCCAGCAGCTTGAGTGAGACCCAGTACTTC.

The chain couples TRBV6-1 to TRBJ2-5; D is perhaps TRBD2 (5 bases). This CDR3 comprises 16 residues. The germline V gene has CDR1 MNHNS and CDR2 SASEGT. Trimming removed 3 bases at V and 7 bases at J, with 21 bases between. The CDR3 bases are TGTGCCAGCAGTGACCCTCGGCCTAGCTCTCCTGGGACCCAGTACTTC. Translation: CASSDPRPSSPGTQYF.

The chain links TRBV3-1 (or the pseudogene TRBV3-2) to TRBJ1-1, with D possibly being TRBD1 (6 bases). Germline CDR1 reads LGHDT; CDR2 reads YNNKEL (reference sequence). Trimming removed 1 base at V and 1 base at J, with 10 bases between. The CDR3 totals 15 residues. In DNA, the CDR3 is TGTGCCAGCAGCCAAGGTGGGGGCACGAACACTGAAGCTTTCTTT. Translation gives CASSQGGGTNTEAFF.

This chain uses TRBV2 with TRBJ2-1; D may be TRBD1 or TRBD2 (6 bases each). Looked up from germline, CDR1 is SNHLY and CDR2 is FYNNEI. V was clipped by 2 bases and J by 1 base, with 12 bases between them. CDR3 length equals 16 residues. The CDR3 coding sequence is TGTGCCAGCAGTGAACGGCAGGGGACTTCCTACAATGAGCAGTTCTTC. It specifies CASSERQGTSYNEQFF.

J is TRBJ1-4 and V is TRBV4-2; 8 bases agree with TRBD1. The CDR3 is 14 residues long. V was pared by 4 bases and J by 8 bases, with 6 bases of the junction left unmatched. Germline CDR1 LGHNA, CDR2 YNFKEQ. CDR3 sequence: CASSLTGEGEKLFF. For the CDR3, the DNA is TGTGCCAGCAGCCTGACAGGGGAAGGCGAAAAACTGTTTTTT.

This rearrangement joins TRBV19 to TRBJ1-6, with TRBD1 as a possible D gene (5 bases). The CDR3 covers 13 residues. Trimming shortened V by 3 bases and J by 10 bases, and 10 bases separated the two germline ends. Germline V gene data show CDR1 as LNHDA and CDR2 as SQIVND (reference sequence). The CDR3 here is CASSMDNDSPLHF. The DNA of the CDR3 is TGTGCCAGTAGTATGGACAATGACTCACCCCTCCACTTT. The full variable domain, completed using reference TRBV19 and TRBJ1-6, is DGGITQSPKYLFRKEGQNVTLSCEQNLNHDAMYWYRQDPGQGLRLIYYSQIVNDFQKGDIAEGYSVSREKKESFPLTVTSAQKNPTAFYLCASSMDNDSPLHFGNGTRLTVT.

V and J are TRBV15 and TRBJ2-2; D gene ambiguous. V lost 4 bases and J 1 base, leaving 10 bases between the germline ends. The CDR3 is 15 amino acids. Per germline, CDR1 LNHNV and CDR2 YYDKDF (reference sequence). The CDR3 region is CATSIQRMNTGELFF. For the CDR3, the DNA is TGTGCCACCAGCATACAGAGAATGAACACCGGGGAGCTGTTTTTT.

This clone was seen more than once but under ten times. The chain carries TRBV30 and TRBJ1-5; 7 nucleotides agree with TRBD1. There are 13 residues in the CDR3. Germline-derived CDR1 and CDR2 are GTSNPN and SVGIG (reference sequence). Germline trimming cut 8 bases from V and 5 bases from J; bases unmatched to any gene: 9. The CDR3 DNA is TGTGCCGCGGGGTCGGGACAGTATCAGCCCCAGCATTTT. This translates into CAAGSGQYQPQHF.

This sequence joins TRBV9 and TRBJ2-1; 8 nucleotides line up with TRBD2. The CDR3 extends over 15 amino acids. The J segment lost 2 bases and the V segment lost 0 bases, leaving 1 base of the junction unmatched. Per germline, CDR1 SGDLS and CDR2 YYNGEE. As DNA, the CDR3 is TGTGCCAGCAGCGTAGGGGGACTAGCCTACAATGAGCAGTTCTTC. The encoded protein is CASSVGGLAYNEQFF. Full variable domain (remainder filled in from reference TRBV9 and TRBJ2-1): DSGVTQTPKHLITATGQRVTLRCSPRSGDLSVYWYQQSLDQGLQFLIQYYNGEERAKGNILERFSAQQFPDLHSELNLSSLELGDSALYFCASSVGGLAYNEQFFGPGTRLTVL.

CDR3 in DNA: TGTGCCAGCAACCCCGTGAGACGCACACTTAATGAAAAACTGTTTTTT. As protein: CASNPVRRTLNEKLFF. This chain links TRBV28 with TRBJ1-4; no firm D call. The CDR3 is 16 amino acids. Trimming took off 7 bases at V and 4 bases at J, with 19 bases between the two ends. The germline V gene has CDR1 MDHEN and CDR2 SYDVKM.

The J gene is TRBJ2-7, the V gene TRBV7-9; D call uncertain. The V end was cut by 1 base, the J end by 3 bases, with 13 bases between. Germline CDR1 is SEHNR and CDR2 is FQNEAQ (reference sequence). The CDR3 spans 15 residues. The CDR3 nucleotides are TGTGCCAGCAGCTTAGTCGGCCAGGAGCGCTACGAGCAGTACTTC. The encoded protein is CASSLVGQERYEQYF.

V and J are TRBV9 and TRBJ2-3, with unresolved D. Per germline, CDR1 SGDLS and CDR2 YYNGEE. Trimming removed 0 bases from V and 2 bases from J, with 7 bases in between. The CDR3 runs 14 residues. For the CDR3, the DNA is TGTGCCAGCAGCGTAGGAGGCCCCACAGATACGCAGTATTTT. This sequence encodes CASSVGGPTDTQYF.

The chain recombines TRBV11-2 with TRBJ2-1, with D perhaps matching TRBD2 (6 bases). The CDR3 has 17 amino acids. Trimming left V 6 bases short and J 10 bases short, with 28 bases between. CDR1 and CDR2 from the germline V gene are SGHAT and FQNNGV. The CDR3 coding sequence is TGTGCCAGCAGTTCAGGGTCGGGGAGGACCCGGGTTCGGGAGCAGTTCTTC. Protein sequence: CASSSGSGRTRVREQFF.

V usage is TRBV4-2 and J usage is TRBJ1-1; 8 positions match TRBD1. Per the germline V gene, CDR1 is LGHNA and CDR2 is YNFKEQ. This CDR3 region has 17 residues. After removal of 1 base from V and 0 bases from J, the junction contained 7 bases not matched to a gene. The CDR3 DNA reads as TGTGCCAGCAGCCAAGCAGGGGCAGGGGGCATGAACACTGAAGCTTTCTTT. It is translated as CASSQAGAGGMNTEAFF.

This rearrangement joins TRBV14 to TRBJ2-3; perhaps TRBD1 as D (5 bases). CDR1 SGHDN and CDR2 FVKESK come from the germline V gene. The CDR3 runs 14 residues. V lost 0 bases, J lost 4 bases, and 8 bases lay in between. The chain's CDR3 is CASSQDRVADTQYF. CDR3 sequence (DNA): TGTGCCAGCAGCCAAGACAGGGTGGCAGATACGCAGTATTTT.

Here the CDR3 DNA reads TGTGCCACCAGTGACCCCCGGGCCGCCGACGAGCAGTACTTC. Protein: CATSDPRAADEQYF. This chain joins TRBV24-1 and TRBJ2-7; D not resolved. Germline CDR1 KGHDR, CDR2 SFDVKD. V was shortened by 4 bases and J by 5 bases, with 14 bases between the two germline ends. CDR3 length: 14 amino acids.

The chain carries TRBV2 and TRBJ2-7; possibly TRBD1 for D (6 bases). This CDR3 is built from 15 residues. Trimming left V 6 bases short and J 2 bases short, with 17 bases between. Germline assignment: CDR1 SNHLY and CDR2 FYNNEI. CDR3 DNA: TGTGCCAGCAGCCGGTTGGGGGCCGGGACCTACGAGCAGTACTTC. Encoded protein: CASSRLGAGTYEQYF.

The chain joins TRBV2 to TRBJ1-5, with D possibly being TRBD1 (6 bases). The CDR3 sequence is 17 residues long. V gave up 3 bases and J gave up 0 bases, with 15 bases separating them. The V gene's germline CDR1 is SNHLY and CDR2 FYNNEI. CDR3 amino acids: CASSEGGPPFSNQPQHF. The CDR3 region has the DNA TGTGCCAGCAGTGAGGGGGGGCCCCCTTTTAGCAATCAGCCCCAGCATTTT.